This entry lists 17 T cell receptor beta chains sequenced from one sample in a study of blood T cell repertoires in COVID-19. Sequencing used immunoSEQ multiplex PCR; TCRdb keeps in-frame clones, though not all of them. The sample holds roughly 120,000 clones, just over 70% seen once. Sequences were obtained from peripheral blood. The receptors were gathered from a human donor with acute or convalescent COVID-19. The donor label of this sample is uncertain.

The sample holds one count of this clone. The chain is built from TRBV21-1 and TRBJ1-6; the table calls TRBD1, which could not be checked here. TRBV21-1 is described as a pseudogene. The CDR3 is 18 residues long. CDR3 nucleotide sequence: TGTGCCAGCAGCAGGGGACAGGGGACTCCTCCCGGTAATTCACCCCTCCACTTT. Translated, it gives CASSRGQGTPPGNSPLHF.

The rearrangement joins TRBV7-8 to TRBJ2-1; no definite D call. The V gene's germline CDR1 is SGHVS and CDR2 FQNEAQ. This CDR3 contains 12 residues. Trimming removed 5 bases from V and 10 bases from J, with 12 bases in between. CDR3: CASSPGRLEQFF. The CDR3 DNA reads as TGTGCCAGCAGCCCGGGTCGGCTAGAGCAGTTCTTC. The full variable domain, rest sourced from reference TRBV7-8 and TRBJ2-1, is GAGVSQSPRYKVAKRGQDVALRCDPISGHVSLFWYQQALGQGPEFLTYFQNEAQLDKSGLPSDRFFAERPEGSVSTLKIQRTQQEDSAVYLCASSPGRLEQFFGPGTRLTVL.

The CDR3 DNA sequence: TGTGCCAGCAGCCGTCCCGGGACAGAGTTTTGCTCTGGGGCCAACGTCCTGACTTTC. This encodes CASSRPGTEFCSGANVLTF. The V and J genes are TRBV21-1 and TRBJ2-6; the D call in the table, TRBD1, was not verified against the DNA. TRBV21-1 is classified as a pseudogene. This CDR3 region has 19 residues.

This clone was seen more than once but under ten times. The J gene is TRBJ1-2, the V gene TRBV6-2 or TRBV6-3, with D possibly matching TRBD1 (6 bases). Trimming pared 4 bases from V and 3 bases from J, leaving 12 bases between. CDR3 size: 14 residues. Looked up from germline, CDR1 is MNHEY and CDR2 is SVGEGT. The CDR3 loop is CASSLQGAYYGYTF. DNA for the CDR3: TGTGCCAGCAGTTTACAGGGCGCCTACTATGGCTACACCTTC.

The CDR3 loop is CASSPSLAGSYNEQFF. The CDR3 coding sequence is TGTGCCAGTAGTCCTTCGCTAGCGGGCTCCTACAATGAGCAGTTCTTC. The rearrangement joins TRBV19 to TRBJ2-1; 8 nucleotides agree with TRBD2. The CDR3 covers 16 residues. The junction had 6 bases not matched to a gene; V was cut back by 5 bases and J by 0 bases. Germline V gene lookup returns CDR1 LNHDA and CDR2 SQIVND (reference sequence).

This sequence joins TRBV2 and TRBJ2-7; the match to TRBD2 covers 10 bases. The trim removed 7 bases at V and 2 bases at J, leaving 11 bases unmatched. There are 16 residues in the CDR3. Germline V gene lookup returns CDR1 SNHLY and CDR2 FYNNEI. Here the CDR3 DNA reads TGTGCCAGCAAGATAGCGGGGGGCTCTTGGACCTACGAGCAGTACTTC. Protein: CASKIAGGSWTYEQYF.

The rearrangement joins TRBV7-9 to TRBJ1-2; 8 bases match TRBD1. This CDR3 has 13 residues. Germline CDR1 and CDR2: SEHNR and FQNEAQ (reference sequence). The trim removed 5 bases at V and 3 bases at J, leaving 2 bases unmatched. CDR3 sequence reads: CASSRDRHYGYTF. Written as DNA, the CDR3 is TGTGCCAGCAGCCGGGACAGGCACTATGGCTACACCTTC. Supplemented by reference TRBV7-9 and TRBJ1-2, the full variable domain reads DTGVSQNPRHKITKRGQNVTFRCDPISEHNRLYWYRQTLGQGPEFLTYFQNEAQLEKSRLLSDRFSAERPKGSFSTLEIQRTEQGDSAMYLCASSRDRHYGYTFGSGTRLTVV.

The chain recombines TRBV10-3 with TRBJ1-5; TRBD1 might be the D (5 bases). Trimming left V 4 bases short and J 0 bases short, with 7 bases between. This CDR3 region has 14 residues. Germline lookup yields CDR1 ENHRY and CDR2 SYGVKD. The CDR3 DNA reads as TGTGCCATCAGTGGACAGTATAGCAATCAGCCCCAGCATTTT. Its protein product is CAISGQYSNQPQHF.

The J gene is TRBJ1-1, the V gene TRBV2, with 10 bases matching TRBD1. Trimming cost V 8 bases and J 0 bases; bases outside gene matches: 6. This CDR3 spans 15 amino acids. Germline V gene sequence: CDR1 SNHLY, CDR2 FYNNEI. The CDR3 DNA sequence: TGTGCCAGCGAGGGACAGGGGACCATGAACACTGAAGCTTTCTTT. This codes for CASEGQGTMNTEAFF. The complete variable domain, with remaining parts taken from reference TRBV2 and TRBJ1-1, reads EPEVTQTPSHQVTQMGQEVILRCVPISNHLYFYWYRQILGQKVEFLVSFYNNEISEKSEIFDDQFSVERPDGSNFTLKIRSTKLEDSAMYFCASEGQGTMNTEAFFGQGTRLTVV.

The chain has TRBV27 and TRBJ2-2; 8 nucleotides align to TRBD2. Germline V gene lookup returns CDR1 MNHEY and CDR2 SMNVEV (reference sequence). The length of the CDR3 is 14 residues. With 6 bases clipped from V and 4 bases from J, the junction kept 4 bases outside the gene matches. Written as DNA, the CDR3 is TGTGCCAGCAGCTATCGGGGGGGCACCGGGGAGCTGTTTTTT. Translation: CASSYRGGTGELFF.

The chain joins TRBV28 to TRBJ2-1, with 7 bases aligning to TRBD1. The length of the CDR3 is 13 residues. J lost 5 bases, V lost 7 bases, and 5 bases had no gene match. The germline V gene encodes CDR1 MDHEN and CDR2 SYDVKM. This CDR3 is CASTDRAHNEQFF. As DNA, the CDR3 is TGTGCCAGCACCGACAGGGCCCACAATGAGCAGTTCTTC.

This rearrangement joins TRBV29-1 to TRBJ1-2; 8 bases are shared with TRBD1. J was trimmed by 8 bases and V by 5 bases; bases with no gene match: 7. CDR3 length: 12 amino acids. Germline-derived CDR1 and CDR2 are SQVTM and ANQGSEA. The CDR3 DNA sequence: TGCAGCGTTCAAGGACAGGGAAAAGGCTACACCTTC. This gives the protein CSVQGQGKGYTF.

V gene TRBV2 combines with J gene TRBJ2-7; D may be TRBD2 (6 bases). The germline V and J ends were trimmed by 9 bases and 2 bases, with 11 bases remaining between them. This CDR3 comprises 12 residues. Germline CDR1 and CDR2: SNHLY and FYNNEI. CDR3 in DNA: TGTGCCAGTACTGGAGGGACCTACGAGCAGTACTTC. Translated: CASTGGTYEQYF. Full variable domain (outside the CDR3, taken from reference TRBV2 and TRBJ2-7): EPEVTQTPSHQVTQMGQEVILRCVPISNHLYFYWYRQILGQKVEFLVSFYNNEISEKSEIFDDQFSVERPDGSNFTLKIRSTKLEDSAMYFCASTGGTYEQYFGPGTRLTVT.

The V call is TRBV3-1 (or the pseudogene TRBV3-2), the J call TRBJ1-2; perhaps TRBD1 as D (6 bases). Looked up from germline, CDR1 is LGHDT and CDR2 is YNNKEL (reference sequence). This CDR3 contains 14 residues. Trimming cost V 1 base and J 8 bases, with 14 bases left between them. The CDR3 DNA reads as TGTGCCAGCAGCCAAGGGTATACAGGGAAAGGCTACACCTTC. As protein: CASSQGYTGKGYTF.

The chain has TRBV15 and TRBJ2-7, with 7 positions matching TRBD1. The CDR3 totals 15 residues. From germline, CDR1 is LNHNV and CDR2 YYDKDF (reference sequence). After removal of 0 bases from V and 4 bases from J, the junction contained 6 bases not matched to a gene. For the CDR3, the DNA is TGTGCCACCAGCAGAGAAGCCAGGGGGAGTTACGAGCAGTACTTC. Its translation: CATSREARGSYEQYF.

This clone was observed many times. V is TRBV9 and J is TRBJ2-2, with TRBD2 matching over 13 bases. Per germline, CDR1 SGDLS and CDR2 YYNGEE. The V gene end was trimmed by 4 bases and the J gene end by 0 bases; junction bases not matched to a gene: 6. The CDR3 extends over 18 amino acids. For the CDR3, the DNA is TGTGCCAGCAGCCACGGACTAGCGGGGGAGGCGAACACCGGGGAGCTGTTTTTT. Residues: CASSHGLAGEANTGELFF.

The chain has TRBV3-1 (or the pseudogene TRBV3-2) and TRBJ1-2, with 7 bases matching TRBD1. The CDR3 is 17 residues long. The ends lost 4 bases at V and 4 bases at J; junction bases unmatched: 15. Germline values: CDR1 LGHDT, CDR2 YNNKEL (reference sequence). This chain's CDR3 is CASSPSFGTVTTYGYTF. CDR3 nucleotide sequence: TGTGCCAGCAGCCCAAGTTTCGGGACAGTGACTACCTATGGCTACACCTTC.